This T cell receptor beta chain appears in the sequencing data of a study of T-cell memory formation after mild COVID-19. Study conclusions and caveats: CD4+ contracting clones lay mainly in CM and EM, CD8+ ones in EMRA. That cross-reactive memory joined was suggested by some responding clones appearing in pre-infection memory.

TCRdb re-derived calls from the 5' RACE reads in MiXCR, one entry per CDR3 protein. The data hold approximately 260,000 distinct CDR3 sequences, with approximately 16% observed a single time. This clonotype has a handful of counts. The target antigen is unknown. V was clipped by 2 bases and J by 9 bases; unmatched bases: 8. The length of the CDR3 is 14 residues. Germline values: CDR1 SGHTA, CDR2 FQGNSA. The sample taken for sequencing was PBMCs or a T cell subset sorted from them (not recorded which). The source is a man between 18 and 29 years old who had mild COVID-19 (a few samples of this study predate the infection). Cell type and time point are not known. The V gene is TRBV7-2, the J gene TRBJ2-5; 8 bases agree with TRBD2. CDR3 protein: CASSLSVGREAQYF. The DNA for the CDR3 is TGTGCCAGCAGCTTATCGGTCGGGAGGGAGGCCCAGTACTTC.